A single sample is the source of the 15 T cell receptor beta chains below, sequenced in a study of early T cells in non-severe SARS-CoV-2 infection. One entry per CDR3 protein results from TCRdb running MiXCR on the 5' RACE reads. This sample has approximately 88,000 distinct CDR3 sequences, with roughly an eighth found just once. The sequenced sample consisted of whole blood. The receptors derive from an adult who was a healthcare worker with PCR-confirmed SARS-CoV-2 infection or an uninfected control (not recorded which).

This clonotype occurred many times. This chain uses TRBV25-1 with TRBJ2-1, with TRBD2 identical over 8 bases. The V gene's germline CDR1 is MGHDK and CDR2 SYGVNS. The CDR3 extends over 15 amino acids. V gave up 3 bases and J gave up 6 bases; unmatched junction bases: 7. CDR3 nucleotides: TGTGCCAGCAGTGACTCGCCGGGGGGGGCCAATGAGCAGTTCTTC. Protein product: CASSDSPGGANEQFF.

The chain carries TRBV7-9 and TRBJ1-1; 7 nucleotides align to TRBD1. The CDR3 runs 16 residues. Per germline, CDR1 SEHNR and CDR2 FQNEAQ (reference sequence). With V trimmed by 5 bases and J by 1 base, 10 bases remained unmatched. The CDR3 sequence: CASSLPTGTENTEAFF. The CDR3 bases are TGTGCCAGCAGCCTCCCGACCGGGACAGAGAACACTGAAGCTTTCTTT. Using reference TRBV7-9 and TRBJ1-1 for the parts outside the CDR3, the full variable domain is DTGVSQNPRHKITKRGQNVTFRCDPISEHNRLYWYRQTLGQGPEFLTYFQNEAQLEKSRLLSDRFSAERPKGSFSTLEIQRTEQGDSAMYLCASSLPTGTENTEAFFGQGTRLTVV.

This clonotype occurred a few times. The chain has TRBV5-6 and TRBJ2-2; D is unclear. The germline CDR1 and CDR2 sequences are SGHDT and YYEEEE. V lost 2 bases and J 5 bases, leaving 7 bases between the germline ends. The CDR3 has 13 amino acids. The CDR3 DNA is TGTGCCAGCAGCTTTTCCGGGACCGGGGAGCTGTTTTTT. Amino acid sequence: CASSFSGTGELFF.

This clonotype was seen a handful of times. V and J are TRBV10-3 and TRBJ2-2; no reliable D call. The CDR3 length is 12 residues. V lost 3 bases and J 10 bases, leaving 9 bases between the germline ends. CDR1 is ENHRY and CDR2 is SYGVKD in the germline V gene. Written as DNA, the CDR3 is TGTGCCATCAGTGAACGACTGGTGGAGCTGTTTTTT. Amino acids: CAISERLVELFF.

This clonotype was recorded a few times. The CDR3 DNA follows: TGCAGCGTGGGTAGCGGTTCCTACGAGCAGTACTTC. Residues: CSVGSGSYEQYF. The J gene is TRBJ2-7, the V gene TRBV29-1, with TRBD2 as a possible D gene (6 bases). V was shortened by 6 bases and J by 1 base, with 10 bases between the two germline ends. CDR1 SQVTM and CDR2 ANQGSEA come from the germline V gene. The CDR3 loop spans 12 amino acids.

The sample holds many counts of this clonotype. The CDR3 DNA sequence: TGTGCTAGTGGTTTGCCGAATAACAGGGCGGATACGCAGTATTTT. As protein: CASGLPNNRADTQYF. The genes are TRBV12-5 and TRBJ2-3, with D possibly matching TRBD1 (6 bases). Trimming took 2 bases from V and 6 from J, leaving 15 bases between them. Germline V gene lookup returns CDR1 LGHNT and CDR2 FRNRAP. CDR3 size: 15 residues.

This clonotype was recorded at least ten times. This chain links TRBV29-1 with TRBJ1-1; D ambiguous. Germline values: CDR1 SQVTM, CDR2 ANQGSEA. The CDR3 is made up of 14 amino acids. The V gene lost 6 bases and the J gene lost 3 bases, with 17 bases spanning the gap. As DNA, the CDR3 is TGCAGCGTGACATTGGGCGGTTTGGACACTGAAGCTTTCTTT. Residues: CSVTLGGLDTEAFF.

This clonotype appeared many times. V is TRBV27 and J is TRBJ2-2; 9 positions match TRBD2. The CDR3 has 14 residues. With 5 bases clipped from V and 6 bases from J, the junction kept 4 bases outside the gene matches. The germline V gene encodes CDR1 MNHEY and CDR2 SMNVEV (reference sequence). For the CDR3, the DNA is TGTGCCAGCAGTCCAAGACTAGCGGCCGGGGAGCTGTTTTTT. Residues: CASSPRLAAGELFF.

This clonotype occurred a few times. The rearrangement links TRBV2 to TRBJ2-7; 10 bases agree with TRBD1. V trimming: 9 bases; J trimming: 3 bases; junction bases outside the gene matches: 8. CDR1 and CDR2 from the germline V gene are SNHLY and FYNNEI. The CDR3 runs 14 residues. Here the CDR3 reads CASQPGTGVYEQYF. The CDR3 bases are TGTGCCAGTCAGCCTGGGACAGGGGTCTACGAGCAGTACTTC.

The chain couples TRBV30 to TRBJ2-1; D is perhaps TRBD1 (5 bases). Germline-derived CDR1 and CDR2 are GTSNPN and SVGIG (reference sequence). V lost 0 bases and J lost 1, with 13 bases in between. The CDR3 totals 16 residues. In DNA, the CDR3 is TGTGCCTGGAGTGTATTTGCAGGGAATTCCTACAATGAGCAGTTCTTC. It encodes CAWSVFAGNSYNEQFF.

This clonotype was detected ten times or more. CDR3 in amino acids: CSAQLGILGFF. CDR3 in DNA: TGCAGTGCTCAGCTGGGTATTCTGGGGTTCTTC. The V and J genes are TRBV20-1 and TRBJ2-1; no firm D call. This CDR3 comprises 11 residues. The ends were cut back, 5 bases at V and 15 bases at J, with 17 bases in the middle. From germline, CDR1 is DFQATT and CDR2 SNEGSKA (reference sequence).

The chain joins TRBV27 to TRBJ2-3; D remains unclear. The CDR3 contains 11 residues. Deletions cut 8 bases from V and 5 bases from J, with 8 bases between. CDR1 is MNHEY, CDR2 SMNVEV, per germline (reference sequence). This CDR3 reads CASWNLDTQYF. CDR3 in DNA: TGTGCCAGCTGGAACTTAGATACGCAGTATTTT.

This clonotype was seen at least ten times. In DNA form, the CDR3 reads TGTGCCAGCAGTCTAATGCCCCTGTGGGGGGATGCGCGCACCGGGGAGCTGTTTTTT. The encoded protein is CASSLMPLWGDARTGELFF. The chain combines TRBV27 with TRBJ2-2; TRBD2 is a possible D gene (6 bases). Germline values: CDR1 MNHEY, CDR2 SMNVEV (reference sequence). V lost 5 bases and J 4 bases, leaving 26 bases between the germline ends. The CDR3 length is 19 residues.

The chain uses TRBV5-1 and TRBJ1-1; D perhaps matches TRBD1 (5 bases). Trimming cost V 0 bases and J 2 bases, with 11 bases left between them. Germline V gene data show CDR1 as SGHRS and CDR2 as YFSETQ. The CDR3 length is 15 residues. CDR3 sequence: CASSLAGWGNTEAFF. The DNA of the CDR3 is TGCGCCAGCAGCTTGGCGGGATGGGGCAACACTGAAGCTTTCTTT.

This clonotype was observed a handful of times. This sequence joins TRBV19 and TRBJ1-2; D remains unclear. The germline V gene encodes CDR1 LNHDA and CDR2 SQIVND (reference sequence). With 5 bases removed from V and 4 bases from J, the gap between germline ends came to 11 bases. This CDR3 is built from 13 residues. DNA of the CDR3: TGTGCCAGTAGTCACCCGGGAGTCTATGGCTACACCTTC. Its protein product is CASSHPGVYGYTF.